Described below is a single T cell receptor (beta chain) sequence and its context. Its antigen is not known. This specimen comes from a study of PD-1 blockade in classical Hodgkin lymphoma. All patients experienced relapse after autologous stem cell transplantation, and brentuximab vedotin exposure was variable. Method: immunoSEQ multiplex PCR; TCRdb's copy keeps in-frame clones and lacks some. Of some 23,000 clones listed, around 64% were seen once; the top ten hold 17%. Germline CDR1 SGHRS, CDR2 YFSETQ. This CDR3 has 15 residues. Trimming pared 3 bases from V and 6 bases from J, leaving 16 bases between. Notes on the study in general: The drivers behind the repertoire differences, possibly disease activity or prior therapy, remain undefined.

The sequences come from peripheral blood mononuclear cells (PBMCs), collected at baseline. This rearrangement joins TRBV5-1 to TRBJ1-5; D may be TRBD1 (6 bases). The receptor was derived from a human donor with classical Hodgkin lymphoma. The CDR3 DNA reads TGCGCCAGCAGCTCGAGTCCAGGGGTTAGTCAGCCCCAGCATTTT. This encodes CASSSSPGVSQPQHF. The variable domain in full, with the rest retrieved from reference TRBV5-1 and TRBJ1-5, is KAGVTQTPRYLIKTRGQQVTLSCSPISGHRSVSWYQQTPGQGLQFLFEYFSETQRNKGNFPGRFSGRQFSNSRSEMNVSTLELGDSALYLCASSSSPGVSQPQHFGDGTRLSIL.